This T cell receptor (beta chain) was sequenced for a study of CXCR3-negative and CXCR3-positive naive CD8 T cells. CDR3 length: 17 residues. Germline V gene sequence: CDR1 SGHRS, CDR2 YFSETQ. Study results and limitations: When CXCR3-positive naive cells were set against CXCR3-negative naive cells, the former had more hydrophobic TRB CDR3s.

Regarding this clonotype: The antigen remains unidentified.

cDNA libraries for TRB were generated by 5' RACE incorporating UMI labels. TCRdb reworked the 5' RACE reads into one entry per CDR3 protein, no DNA. The sample shows some 120,000 distinct CDR3 sequences, and 0.59% sits with its ten largest clones. The origin of this receptor is a human donor in good health. Some clones in this sample may be carry-over from other donors' samples. The sequenced sample consisted of naive CXCR3+ CD8+ T cells from blood. The sample's subset: CD45RO-CCR7+CD27+CD95- naive CD8+ T cells expressing CXCR3 (TNR3+). The chain has TRBV5-1 and TRBJ1-4; the TRBD1 assignment by TCRdb is unverifiable without DNA. The CDR3 loop reads CASSLNGIGTEEEKLFF.